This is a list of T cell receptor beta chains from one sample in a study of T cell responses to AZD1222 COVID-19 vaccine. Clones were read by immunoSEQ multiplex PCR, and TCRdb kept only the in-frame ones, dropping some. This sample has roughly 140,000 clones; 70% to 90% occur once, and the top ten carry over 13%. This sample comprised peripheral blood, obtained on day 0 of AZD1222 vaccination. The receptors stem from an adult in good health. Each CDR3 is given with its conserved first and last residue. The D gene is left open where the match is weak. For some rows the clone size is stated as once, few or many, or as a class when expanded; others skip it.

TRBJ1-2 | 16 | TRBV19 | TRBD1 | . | TGTGCCAGTAGTATAGGCGGGACAGCGAATAACTATGGCTACACCTTC | CASSIGGTANNYGYTF
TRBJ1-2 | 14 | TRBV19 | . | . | TGTGCCAGTATTAATACAGGGTCTAGCTATGGCTACACCTTC | CASINTGSSYGYTF
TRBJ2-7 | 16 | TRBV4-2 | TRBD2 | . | TGTGCCAGCAGCCAAGAGGGACTAGCGGGGCCCATCGAGCAGTACTTC | CASSQEGLAGPIEQYF
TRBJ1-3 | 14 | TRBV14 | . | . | TGTGCCAGCAGCCAAAAAGGGGGAGGAAACACCATATATTTT | CASSQKGGGNTIYF
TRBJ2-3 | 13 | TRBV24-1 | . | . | TGTGCCACCAGCCAATCAGTCACAGATACGCAGTATTTT | CATSQSVTDTQYF
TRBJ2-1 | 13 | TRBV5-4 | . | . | TGTGCCAGCAGCTTGGTGGGCCGCAATGAGCAGTTCTTC | CASSLVGRNEQFF
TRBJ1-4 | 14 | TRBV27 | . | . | TGTGCCAGCAGTTTAAGAGGGTACGGGGAAAAACTGTTTTTT | CASSLRGYGEKLFF
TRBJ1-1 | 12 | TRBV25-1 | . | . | TGTGCCAGCAGTGGAGCGGACACTGAAGCTTTCTTT | CASSGADTEAFF
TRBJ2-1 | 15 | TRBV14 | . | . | TGTGCCAGCAGCCAAAGAAGGGGGACCTACAATGAGCAGTTCTTC | CASSQRRGTYNEQFF
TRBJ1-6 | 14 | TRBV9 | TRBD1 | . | TGTGCCAGCAGCCCCGGGACAGATGTTTCACCCCTCCACTTT | CASSPGTDVSPLHF
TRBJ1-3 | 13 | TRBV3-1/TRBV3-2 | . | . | TGTGCCAGCAGCCCGGCATTGGGAAACACCATATATTTT | CASSPALGNTIYF
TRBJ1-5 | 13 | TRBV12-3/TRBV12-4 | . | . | TGTGCCAGCAGCTTAAGTCAGGATCAGCCCCAGCATTTT | CASSLSQDQPQHF
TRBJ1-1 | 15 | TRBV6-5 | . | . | TGTGCCAGCAGTTACTCGATCGGGGGGCGGACTGAAGCTTTCTTT | CASSYSIGGRTEAFF
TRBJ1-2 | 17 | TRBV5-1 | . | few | TGCGCCAGCAGCTTGACGACCACAGGGAGGGGAGACTATGGCTACACCTTC | CASSLTTTGRGDYGYTF
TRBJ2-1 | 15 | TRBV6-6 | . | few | TGTGCCAGCAGAGGTGGGGGACCCACCAATAATGAGCAGTTCTTC | CASRGGGPTNNEQFF
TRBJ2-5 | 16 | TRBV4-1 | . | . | TGCGCCAGCAGCCTGTCTGACCGGTTTGGGAGGGAGACCCAGTACTTC | CASSLSDRFGRETQYF
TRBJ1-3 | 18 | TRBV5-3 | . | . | TGTGCCAGAACTATAAAGGGAACCTCTCCTTCCTCTGGAAACACCATATATTTT | CARTIKGTSPSSGNTIYF
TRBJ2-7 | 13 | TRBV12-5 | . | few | TGTGCTAGTGGTTTAGCGGTCACCTACGAGCAGTACTTC | CASGLAVTYEQYF
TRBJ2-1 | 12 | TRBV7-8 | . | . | TGTGCCAGCAGCTTAGATTGGTATGAGCAGTTCTTC | CASSLDWYEQFF
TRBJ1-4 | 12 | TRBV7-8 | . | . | TGTGCCAGCAGCCACTTCGGGGGAAAACTGTTTTTT | CASSHFGGKLFF
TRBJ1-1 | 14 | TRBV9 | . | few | TGTGCCAGCAGCGTAGGAGGGGTGAACACTGAAGCTTTCTTT | CASSVGGVNTEAFF
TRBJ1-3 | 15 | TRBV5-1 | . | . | TGCGCCACTACGGAAAGGACGGGCTCTGGAAACACCATATATTTT | CATTERTGSGNTIYF
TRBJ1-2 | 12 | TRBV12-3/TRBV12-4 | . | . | TGTGCCAGCGGAAAACAGGATACAGGCTACACCTTC | CASGKQDTGYTF
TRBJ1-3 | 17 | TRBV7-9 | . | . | TGTGCCAGCAGCTTAGGCCTCTACGATAGCTCTGGAAACACCATATATTTT | CASSLGLYDSSGNTIYF
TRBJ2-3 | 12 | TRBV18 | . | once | TGTGCCAGCTCGCCTGCAACAGATACGCAGTATTTT | CASSPATDTQYF
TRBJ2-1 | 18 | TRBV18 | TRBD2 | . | TGTGCCAGCTCACCTGGACTAGCGGGGGGGCCCTCCTTATCAGAGCAGTTCTTC | CASSPGLAGGPSLSEQFF
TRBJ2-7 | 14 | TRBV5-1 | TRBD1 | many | TGCGCCTCAGCCCCCAGACAGGGGACCTACGAGCAGTACTTC | CASAPRQGTYEQYF
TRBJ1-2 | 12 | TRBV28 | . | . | TGTGCCAGCAGTTCGACAGCCTATGGCTACACCTTC | CASSSTAYGYTF
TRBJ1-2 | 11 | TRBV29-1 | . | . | TGCAGCGTTGAAGATGTTGGCGGCTACACCTTC | CSVEDVGGYTF
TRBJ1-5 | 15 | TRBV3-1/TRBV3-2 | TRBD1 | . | TGTGCCAGCAGCCACGCGGACAGGCCAAGTCAGCCCCAGCATTTT | CASSHADRPSQPQHF
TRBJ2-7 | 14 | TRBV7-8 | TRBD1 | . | TGTGCCAGCAGCAAAGGACAGGGCCCCTACGAGCAGTACTTC | CASSKGQGPYEQYF
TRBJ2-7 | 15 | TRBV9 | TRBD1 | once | TGTGCCAGCAGTGGCGGACAGGACGGGACCTACGAGCAGTACTTC | CASSGGQDGTYEQYF
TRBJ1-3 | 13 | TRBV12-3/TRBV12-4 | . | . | TGTGCCAGCAGGGAGGGGTCTGGAAACACCATATATTTT | CASREGSGNTIYF
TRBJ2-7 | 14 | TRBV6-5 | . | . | TGTGCCAGCCTTTATACGCGGGCCTCCTACGAGCAGTACTTC | CASLYTRASYEQYF
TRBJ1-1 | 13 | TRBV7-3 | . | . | TGTGCCAGCAGCCCTGACTGGAGCACTGAAGCTTTCTTT | CASSPDWSTEAFF
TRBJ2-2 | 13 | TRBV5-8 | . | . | TGTGCCAGCAGCTTGGAGTGGACCGGGGAGCTGTTTTTT | CASSLEWTGELFF
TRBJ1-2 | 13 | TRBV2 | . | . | TGTGCCAGCAGTGTTCGGGACACCTATGGCTACACCTTC | CASSVRDTYGYTF
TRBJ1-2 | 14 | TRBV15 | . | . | TGTGCCACCAGCAGAGATTCGGGAGCCCTCGGCTACACCTTC | CATSRDSGALGYTF
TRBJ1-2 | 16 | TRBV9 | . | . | TGTGCCAGCAGCGTAGCGCCCTGGGACACAGGCGATGGCTACACCTTC | CASSVAPWDTGDGYTF
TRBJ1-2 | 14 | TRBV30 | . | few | TGTGCCTGGGGTCCGGGAGCGTCAAACTATGGCTACACCTTC | CAWGPGASNYGYTF
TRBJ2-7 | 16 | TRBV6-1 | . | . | TGTGCCAGCAGTGAAACGAGGGTCCGGGTTGGGGTCGAGCAGTACTTC | CASSETRVRVGVEQYF
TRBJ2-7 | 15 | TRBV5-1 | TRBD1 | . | TGCGCCAGCAGCCCCGACGCCGGGACAGGCTACGAGCAGTACTTC | CASSPDAGTGYEQYF
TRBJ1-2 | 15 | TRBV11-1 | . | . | TGTGCCAGCAGCCTCGAGGGGGGCCGGTCCTATGGCTACACCTTC | CASSLEGGRSYGYTF
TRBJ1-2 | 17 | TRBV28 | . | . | TGTGCCAGCAGTTTATGGGTAGGAGAAGACCTTAACTATGGCTACACCTTC | CASSLWVGEDLNYGYTF
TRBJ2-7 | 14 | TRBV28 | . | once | TGTGCCAGCATTGGGCAGGGCAATAACTACGAGCAGTACTTC | CASIGQGNNYEQYF
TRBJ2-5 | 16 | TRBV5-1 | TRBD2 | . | TGCGCCAGCAGCTCAGCGGGACTAGCGGACCAAGAGACCCAGTACTTC | CASSSAGLADQETQYF
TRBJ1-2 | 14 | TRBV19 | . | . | TGTGCCAGTACCCGGGAACAGGGACCCTATGGCTACACCTTC | CASTREQGPYGYTF
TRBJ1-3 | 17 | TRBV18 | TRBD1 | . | TGTGCCAGCTCAGACGAGGACAGGGCCCGCTCTGGAAACACCATATATTTT | CASSDEDRARSGNTIYF
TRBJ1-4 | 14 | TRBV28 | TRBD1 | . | TGTGCCAGCAGGGTCGACAGGGGGGCTGAAAAACTGTTTTTT | CASRVDRGAEKLFF
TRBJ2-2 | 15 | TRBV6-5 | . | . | TGTGCCAGCAGCGACTGGGGGGGCTTTACCGGGGAGCTGTTTTTT | CASSDWGGFTGELFF